The clone carrying this T cell receptor beta chain turned up a few times. Its antigen is still unknown. The CDR3 spans 13 residues. Trimming cost V 3 bases and J 2 bases, with 9 bases left between them. Germline loops: CDR1 SGHNT, CDR2 YYREEE (reference sequence). Repertoires were generated with immunoSEQ multiplex PCR, while TCRdb's copy carries only in-frame clones and drops some. Of about 130,000 clones listed, roughly nine tenths are singletons. This sample was taken from a study of T cell responses to AZD1222 COVID-19 vaccine. Study results and caveats: Reports say nearly half of spike-specific TCRs go after unmutated variant regions. Among vaccine-associated CD4 TCRs, coverage spanned spike, with dominance at 160-218 and 743-854.

The specimen comprised peripheral blood, sampled on day 0 of AZD1222 vaccination. This chain connects TRBV5-4 to TRBJ2-7; D gene ambiguous. This receptor was identified in an adult in good health. The CDR3 here is CASSSASTYEQYF. For the CDR3, the DNA is TGTGCCAGCAGCTCCGCCAGCACCTACGAGCAGTACTTC.